The clone carrying this T cell receptor (beta chain) was observed a handful of times. The data were obtained in a study of CD8 T cells in Susac syndrome. RNA amounts of about 0.5 to 1 ug underwent reverse transcription with random hexamers. Amplification of TCR beta CDR3 used immunoSEQ multiplex PCR across 54 Vbeta and 13 Jbeta. Using its own MiXCR run on the immunoSEQ multiplex PCR reads, TCRdb lists one record per CDR3 protein. The data contain around 130,000 distinct CDR3 sequences, 94% of them singletons. This CDR3 is built from 17 residues. J was trimmed by 0 bases and V by 2 bases; bases with no gene match: 3. The germline V gene has CDR1 SGHNT and CDR2 YYREEE (reference sequence). Purification of the CD8+ and CD4+ T cells relied on negative isolation, and TEMRA cells underwent FACS enrichment.

The chain joins TRBV5-4 to TRBJ2-3, with 13 bases matching TRBD2. Source material: CD4+ T cells from PBMCs. This receptor was taken from a human donor in good health. CDR3 in DNA: TGTGCCAGCAGCTTACTACTAGCGGGAGGGAGCACAGATACGCAGTATTTT. Translating gives CASSLLLAGGSTDTQYF. Supplemented by reference TRBV5-4 and TRBJ2-3, the full variable domain reads ETGVTQSPTHLIKTRGQQVTLRCSSQSGHNTVSWYQQALGQGPQFIFQYYREEENGRGNFPPRFSGLQFPNYSSELNVNALELDDSALYLCASSLLLAGGSTDTQYFGPGTRLTVL.